Shown below are 4 T cell receptor beta chains from a single sample sequenced in a study of OX40 agonist ivuxolimab in advanced cancers. Receptor libraries were prepared by the immunoSEQ multiplex PCR assay. TCRdb carries this immuneACCESS record with in-frame sequences only. Its versions omit some clonotypes, under half of them owing to an unresolved V gene in the studies checked, with the rest unexplained. Within this sample are 94,000 or so clones, with 84% of them counted one time only. Clones ranked in the top ten supply under 6.5% of the sample. Sequenced material: CD4+ or CD8+ T cells sorted from blood, taken in a trial of the OX40 agonist ivuxolimab. The receptors were gathered from an adult with an advanced solid tumor such as melanoma, head and neck, liver or kidney cancer.

The chain carries TRBV19 and TRBJ1-1; 7 bases map to TRBD1. The CDR3 contains 15 residues. Germline CDR1 LNHDA, CDR2 SQIVND (reference sequence). V lost 4 bases and J lost 3; bases outside the gene matches: 8. CDR3 loop: CASSTTTGAHTEAFF. CDR3 in DNA: TGTGCCAGTAGTACGACAACAGGGGCGCACACTGAAGCTTTCTTT. The full variable domain, its missing parts supplied by reference TRBV19 and TRBJ1-1, is DGGITQSPKYLFRKEGQNVTLSCEQNLNHDAMYWYRQDPGQGLRLIYYSQIVNDFQKGDIAEGYSVSREKKESFPLTVTSAQKNPTAFYLCASSTTTGAHTEAFFGQGTRLTVV.

This clone has only a few counts. J is TRBJ1-1 and V is TRBV4-2; D not certain. Trimming pared 0 bases from V and 11 bases from J, leaving 13 bases between. This CDR3 is 13 amino acids long. Per the germline V gene, CDR1 is LGHNA and CDR2 is YNFKEQ. The chain's CDR3 is CASSQDQEAEAFF. CDR3 sequence (DNA): TGTGCCAGCAGCCAAGATCAAGAGGCGGAGGCTTTCTTT.

This clone has a single count. This rearrangement joins TRBV15 to TRBJ2-5; 7 positions agree with TRBD2. Trimming removed 5 bases from V and 5 bases from J; junction bases left unmatched: 11. CDR3 length equals 15 residues. CDR1 is LNHNV, CDR2 YYDKDF, per germline (reference sequence). The CDR3 spells CATSHGGGSPETQYF. CDR3 in DNA: TGTGCCACCAGCCACGGCGGGGGAAGTCCGGAGACCCAGTACTTC.

The sample holds one count of this clone. This chain joins TRBV7-8 and TRBJ2-1; D is tentatively TRBD1 or TRBD2 (5 bases each). The CDR3 is 16 residues long. Germline CDR1 SGHVS, CDR2 FQNEAQ. The V and J ends lost 3 bases and 2 bases respectively, with 14 bases between them. The CDR3 protein is CASSLYRDGAYNEQFF. The DNA of the CDR3 is TGTGCCAGCAGCTTGTACCGGGACGGAGCCTACAATGAGCAGTTCTTC.